This TCR beta chain is from a study of tumor-infiltrating lymphocytes in primary liver carcinoma. Study-level findings and limits: The samples were not sorted (they were bulk), so CD4+ and CD8+ repertoires were not compared.

The CDR3 covers 15 residues. The V gene's germline CDR1 is LGHNA and CDR2 YSLEER. Total RNA (around 500 ng) served as template for TCR beta cDNA synthesis primed by a constant-region primer. Slightly modified ARM-PCR served as the procedure for the TCR beta libraries. These libraries came from three rounds of nested multiplex PCR. With TRBV1-TRBV30 forward primers and a C-beta reverse primer, the first two PCR rounds were run for about 10 cycles each. TCRdb passed the multiplex PCR reads through MiXCR, listing each CDR3 protein once. The table has about 330,000 distinct CDR3 sequences, about 65% seen once. For blood RNA, unsorted whole blood served as the source, and germline DNA was extracted too. Researchers reported drawing 3.5 to 4 milliliters of peripheral blood before surgery. Comments on this clonotype: Its antigen remains unidentified. Mismatch with germline at one junction end may stem from a read error.

The sequenced sample consisted of peripheral blood. The chain combines TRBV4-3 with TRBJ2-7; D might be TRBD1 (6 bases). The receptor was isolated from a man aged 40-49 years with primary liver carcinoma and hepatitis B virus infection. CDR3 residues: CASSQNLGAGYKQYF. CDR3 DNA: TGCGCCAGCAGCCAAAATTTGGGGGCGGGCTACAAGCAGTACTTC.